The 7 T cell receptor beta chains below come from one sample, sequenced in a study of T cells in Graves' hyperthyroidism and ophthalmopathy. From RNA transcripts, TCR beta CDR3 regions were amplified. TCR CDR3 underwent first-round RT-PCR with the HTBI primer set. MiXCR, applied by TCRdb to the multiplex PCR reads, yields one record per CDR3 protein. The sample contains hundreds of thousands of distinct CDR3 sequences, more than 15% of which appear only once. Sequencing was carried out using blood. The receptors stem from a woman aged 40 to 49 with Graves' ophthalmopathy.

This clonotype was seen repeatedly, ten times or more. The V call is TRBV29-1, the J call TRBJ2-5; the match to TRBD1 covers 8 bases. Germline lookup yields CDR1 SQVTM and CDR2 ANQGSEA. Trimming took 4 bases from V and 5 from J; bases not matched to a gene: 9. The CDR3 spans 14 residues. CDR3 nucleotide sequence: TGCAGCGTTGGTGGGGACAGGTCCCAGGAGACCCAGTACTTC. Protein product: CSVGGDRSQETQYF. Full variable domain (outside the CDR3, taken from reference TRBV29-1 and TRBJ2-5): SAVISQKPSRDICQRGTSLTIQCQVDSQVTMMFWYRQQPGQSLTLIATANQGSEATYESGFVIDKFPISRPNLTFSTLTVSNMSPEDSSIYLCSVGGDRSQETQYFGPGTRLLVL.

A few counts support this clonotype. V usage is TRBV27 and J usage is TRBJ2-7, with D perhaps given as TRBD1 or TRBD2 (5 bases each). CDR3 size: 14 residues. The V end lost 5 bases, the J end lost 9 bases, and 20 bases lay between the germline ends. Germline V gene data show CDR1 as MNHEY and CDR2 as SMNVEV (reference sequence). Here the CDR3 reads CASSPPSGLRGQYF. CDR3 in DNA: TGTGCCAGCAGTCCACCTTCGGGGCTCCGGGGGCAGTACTTC.

This chain uses TRBV28 with TRBJ2-7, with 8 positions matching TRBD1. Germline CDR1 reads MDHEN; CDR2 reads SYDVKM. This CDR3 has 14 residues. Germline trimming cut 4 bases from V and 4 bases from J; bases unmatched to any gene: 6. The CDR3 is CASSSPDRGYEQYF. The CDR3 nucleotides read TGTGCCAGCAGTTCACCAGACAGGGGATACGAGCAGTACTTC.

This clonotype was detected ten times or more. The chain has TRBV3-1 and TRBJ2-3; D not certain. In germline, CDR1 is LGHDT, CDR2 YNNKEL (reference sequence). Trimming shortened V by 7 bases and J by 2 bases, and 16 bases separated the two germline ends. The CDR3 covers 15 residues. The CDR3 DNA sequence: TGTGCCAGCACCCCCAAGGGCAGGAACACAGATACGCAGTATTTT. Amino acids: CASTPKGRNTDTQYF.

This rearrangement joins TRBV7-9 to TRBJ1-1; D ambiguous. Germline V gene data show CDR1 as SEHNR and CDR2 as FQNEAQ (reference sequence). The germline V and J ends were trimmed by 5 bases and 6 bases, with 10 bases remaining between them. CDR3 length equals 12 residues. The DNA of the CDR3 is TGTGCCAGCAGCCTCTCTGTAGCTGAAGCTTTCTTT. Amino acid sequence: CASSLSVAEAFF.

This chain uses TRBV20-1 with TRBJ2-4, with D perhaps matching TRBD1 (7 bases). Germline loops: CDR1 DFQATT, CDR2 SNEGSKA (reference sequence). This CDR3 has 11 residues. Trimming took 5 bases from V and 10 from J, leaving 12 bases between them. CDR3 protein: CSARTGGIQYF. In DNA form, the CDR3 reads TGCAGTGCTCGGACAGGAGGGATTCAGTACTTC.

This clonotype showed up many times. This rearrangement joins TRBV30 to TRBJ2-5; 7 nucleotides align to TRBD1. J lost 5 bases, V lost 3 bases, and 6 bases had no gene match. The CDR3 totals 13 residues. In germline, CDR1 is GTSNPN, CDR2 SVGIG (reference sequence). Written as DNA, the CDR3 is TGTGCCTGGAGCCGACAGGGTCGGGAGACCCAGTACTTC. Residues: CAWSRQGRETQYF.